The entry below gives a single TCR beta chain sequence along with its context. Its specificity is unknown. By way of CD45RO/CCR7/CD25/CD127/CD95/CD27, the CD4+ regulatory, stem cell-like memory, central memory and naive cells were sorted. Per the germline V gene, CDR1 is MNHEY and CDR2 is SMNVEV (reference sequence). The CDR3 is 13 amino acids. The germline V and J ends were trimmed by 5 bases and 6 bases, with 11 bases remaining between them. The data belong to a study of beta chain features in type 1 diabetes. Study-wide results and limits: The study found fewer insertions and more deletions at VDJ junctions in type 1 diabetes patients. Shorter templates might be favored by PCR, equally in patients and controls. Shorter TCRB CDR3s, moderately but significantly so, marked every one of the four CD4+ subsets in Type 1 diabetes patients.

Expressed TCRB transcripts were sequenced after all isolated RNA was converted to cDNA. Sequenced by immunoSEQ multiplex PCR; TCRdb stores in-frame clones only, minus some. This table holds fewer than 450,000 clones, roughly 13% found once. The chain recombines TRBV27 with TRBJ1-5; D is undetermined. The specimen sequenced was naive CD4+ T cells from blood. This TCR was recovered from a woman between 18 and 30 years old with type 1 diabetes. The CDR3 spells CASSMQAGQPQHF. CDR3 coding DNA: TGTGCCAGCAGTATGCAGGCGGGTCAGCCCCAGCATTTT.